What follows is one T cell receptor (beta chain) and its context. Clones were read by immunoSEQ multiplex PCR, and TCRdb kept only the in-frame ones, dropping some. The repertoire holds about 40,000 clones, with 88% as singletons. Trimming took 3 bases from V and 2 from J, leaving 10 bases between them. From germline, CDR1 is LNHDA and CDR2 SQIVND (reference sequence). The CDR3 extends over 15 amino acids. The entry originates in a study of blood T cell repertoires in COVID-19. The specimen sequenced was peripheral blood. This sequence was found in a man aged 60 to 69 with active COVID-19. The chain couples TRBV19 to TRBJ1-4, with D tentatively TRBD1 (5 bases). The CDR3 DNA follows: TGTGCCAGTAGTATGGGCGCAGGGACTAATGAAAAACTGTTTTTT. Its protein product is CASSMGAGTNEKLFF.